One and the same sample provided the 13 T cell receptor beta chains below, sequenced in a study of T cell responses to AZD1222 COVID-19 vaccine. Generated by immunoSEQ multiplex PCR, the TCRdb table keeps only in-frame clones and is missing some. This table has about 160,000 clones, 80% to 95% appearing once. Specimen: peripheral blood, collected on day 0 of AZD1222 vaccination. The receptors shown here come from an adult in good health.

J is TRBJ2-2 and V is TRBV11-3; D possibly corresponds to TRBD1 (6 bases). Germline assignment: CDR1 SGHNT and CDR2 YENEEA. The CDR3 is made up of 16 amino acids. V lost 6 bases and J 6 bases, leaving 20 bases between the germline ends. CDR3 in DNA: TGTGCCAGCAGTTCCACCCGTACAGGGTCATCCGGGGAGCTGTTTTTT. Protein sequence: CASSSTRTGSSGELFF.

This clone was detected only once. The J gene is TRBJ2-7, the V gene TRBV18, with a tentative D call TRBD1 (6 bases). Deletions cut 3 bases from V and 0 bases from J, with 9 bases between. Germline lookup yields CDR1 KGHSH and CDR2 LQKENI. CDR3 length: 14 amino acids. The CDR3: CASSPLGHSYEQYF. For the CDR3, the DNA is TGTGCCAGCTCACCCCTGGGACACTCCTACGAGCAGTACTTC.

The CDR3 spells CASKPGTREVDSYEQYF. The DNA of the CDR3 is TGTGCCAGCAAACCCGGGACACGGGAGGTGGACTCCTACGAGCAGTACTTC. The rearrangement links TRBV28 to TRBJ2-7; weak D call: TRBD2 (7 bases). Germline CDR1 and CDR2: MDHEN and SYDVKM. The CDR3 is 17 amino acids. With 7 bases removed from V and 0 bases from J, the gap between germline ends came to 22 bases. The entire variable domain, with the rest obtained from reference TRBV28 and TRBJ2-7, is as follows: DVKVTQSSRYLVKRTGEKVFLECVQDMDHENMFWYRQDPGLGLRLIYFSYDVKMKEKGDIPEGYSVSREKKERFSLILESASTNQTSMYLCASKPGTREVDSYEQYFGPGTRLTVT.

The genes are TRBV24-1 and TRBJ2-7, with D perhaps TRBD2 (6 bases). Germline CDR1 KGHDR, CDR2 SFDVKD. The CDR3 extends over 13 amino acids. Trimming pared 7 bases from V and 2 bases from J, leaving 11 bases between. CDR3: CATRGGETYEQYF. CDR3 coding DNA: TGTGCCACCAGAGGCGGGGAAACCTACGAGCAGTACTTC.

The chain has TRBV19 and TRBJ1-1, with D possibly being TRBD1 (6 bases). The CDR3 contains 15 residues. CDR1 is LNHDA and CDR2 is SQIVND in the germline V gene (reference sequence). V was cut by 8 bases and J by 0 bases, with 16 bases left in between. The CDR3: CASQGWGVMNTEAFF. Here the CDR3 DNA reads TGTGCCAGTCAGGGGTGGGGGGTTATGAACACTGAAGCTTTCTTT.

The chain carries TRBV6-6 and TRBJ1-1, with 8 bases that match TRBD1. CDR1 and CDR2 from the germline V gene are MNHNY and SVGAGI (reference sequence). V lost 7 bases and J lost 0; bases outside the gene matches: 10. The CDR3 loop spans 16 amino acids. The CDR3 spells CASNHRRTGLNTEAFF. CDR3 in DNA: TGTGCCAGCAACCACCGTCGGACAGGGTTGAACACTGAAGCTTTCTTT.

V gene TRBV7-9 combines with J gene TRBJ2-5, with TRBD2 as a possible D gene (5 bases). CDR3 length equals 14 residues. CDR1 and CDR2 from the germline V gene are SEHNR and FQNEAQ (reference sequence). Deletions cut 4 bases from V and 4 bases from J, with 13 bases between. The CDR3 loop reads CASSWALGIETQYF. For the CDR3, the DNA is TGTGCCAGCAGCTGGGCACTAGGCATAGAGACCCAGTACTTC.

The chain uses TRBV30 and TRBJ2-1; 9 bases fit TRBD1. CDR1 and CDR2 (germline): GTSNPN, SVGIG (reference sequence). The CDR3 is made up of 14 amino acids. V lost 7 bases to trimming and J lost 6 bases; unmatched junction nucleotides: 10. CDR3 protein: CASLGDRVINEQFF. The CDR3 DNA reads as TGTGCCTCCCTAGGGGACAGGGTAATCAATGAGCAGTTCTTC.

This clone was picked up a small number of times. The rearrangement uses TRBV2 and TRBJ1-2; D is uncertain. Trimming removed 4 bases from V and 4 bases from J, with 10 bases in between. The CDR3 is made up of 13 amino acids. Germline V lookup: CDR1 SNHLY, CDR2 FYNNEI. The chain's CDR3 is CASSGGGTYGYTF. The DNA for the CDR3 is TGTGCCAGCAGTGGAGGCGGTACCTATGGCTACACCTTC.

The CDR3 protein is CASSLYNSPLHF. The CDR3 DNA is TGTGCCAGCAGTTTGTATAATTCACCCCTCCACTTT. This rearrangement joins TRBV27 to TRBJ1-6; D call uncertain. Between the trimmed V and J ends, which lost 3 bases and 4 bases, there was a span of 1 base. Germline CDR1 and CDR2: MNHEY and SMNVEV (reference sequence). The CDR3 is 12 amino acids.

This sequence joins TRBV7-3 and TRBJ2-2, with no clear D. This CDR3 is 12 amino acids long. Trimming left V 0 bases short and J 6 bases short, with 2 bases between. The germline gives CDR1 SGHTA, CDR2 FQGTGA. CDR3 nucleotides: TGTGCCAGCAGCTTAACTCCCGGGGAGCTGTTTTTT. This codes for CASSLTPGELFF.

V is TRBV27 and J is TRBJ2-1; 14 nucleotides line up with TRBD2. Losses at the gene ends were 5 bases for V and 9 bases for J; bases not matched to a gene: 9. CDR3 size: 16 residues. Per germline, CDR1 MNHEY and CDR2 SMNVEV (reference sequence). CDR3 nucleotides: TGTGCCAGCAGTCCATGGACTAGCGGGGGGAAGGGTGAGCAGTTCTTC. The encoded protein is CASSPWTSGGKGEQFF.

The V and J genes are TRBV3-1 (or the pseudogene TRBV3-2) and TRBJ2-2; possibly TRBD1 or TRBD2 for D (7 bases each). The CDR3 spans 14 residues. With 4 bases removed from V and 6 bases from J, the gap between germline ends came to 12 bases. Germline CDR1 reads LGHDT; CDR2 reads YNNKEL (reference sequence). Here the CDR3 reads CASSLPGGAGELFF. CDR3 bases: TGTGCCAGCAGCCTCCCAGGGGGGGCCGGGGAGCTGTTTTTT.